This T cell receptor (beta chain) was obtained from a study of identical twins. Study-wide findings and caveats: A lower insertion count was a feature of abundant cord blood beta clonotypes, with no such feature in memory repertoires. For monozygotic twins, models underestimated out-of-frame TCR alpha sharing.

Each CDR3 protein is one row after TCRdb ran MiXCR on the 5' RACE reads. The sample includes a few hundred thousand distinct CDR3 sequences, under 20% of them seen just once. Healthy Caucasians alone served as donors. At least ten counts were recorded for this clonotype. Antigen: not known. Trimming removed 3 bases at V and 0 bases at J, with 11 bases between. This CDR3 spans 15 amino acids. The sequence derives from a man aged 50 to 59 in good health. The sequenced material came from naive T cells sorted from blood. V gene TRBV12-3 or TRBV12-4 combines with J gene TRBJ1-1; maybe TRBD1 (6 bases). In DNA form, the CDR3 reads TGTGCCAGCAGTTTCGCGACAGGAGTGAACACTGAAGCTTTCTTT. This translates into CASSFATGVNTEAFF.